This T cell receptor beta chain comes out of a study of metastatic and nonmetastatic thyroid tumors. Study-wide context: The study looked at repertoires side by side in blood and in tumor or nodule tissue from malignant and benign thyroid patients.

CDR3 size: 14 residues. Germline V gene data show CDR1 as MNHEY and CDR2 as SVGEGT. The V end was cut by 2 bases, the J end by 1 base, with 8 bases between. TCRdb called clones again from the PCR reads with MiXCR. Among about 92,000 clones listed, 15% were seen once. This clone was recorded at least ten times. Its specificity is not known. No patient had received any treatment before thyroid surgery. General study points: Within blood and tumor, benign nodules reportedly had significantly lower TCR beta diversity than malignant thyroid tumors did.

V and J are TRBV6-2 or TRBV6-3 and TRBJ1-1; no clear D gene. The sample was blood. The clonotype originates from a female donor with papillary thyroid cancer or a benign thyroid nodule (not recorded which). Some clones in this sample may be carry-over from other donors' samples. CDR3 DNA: TGTGCCAGCAGTTACGAGGCACAGAACACTGAAGCTTTCTTT. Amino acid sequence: CASSYEAQNTEAFF.